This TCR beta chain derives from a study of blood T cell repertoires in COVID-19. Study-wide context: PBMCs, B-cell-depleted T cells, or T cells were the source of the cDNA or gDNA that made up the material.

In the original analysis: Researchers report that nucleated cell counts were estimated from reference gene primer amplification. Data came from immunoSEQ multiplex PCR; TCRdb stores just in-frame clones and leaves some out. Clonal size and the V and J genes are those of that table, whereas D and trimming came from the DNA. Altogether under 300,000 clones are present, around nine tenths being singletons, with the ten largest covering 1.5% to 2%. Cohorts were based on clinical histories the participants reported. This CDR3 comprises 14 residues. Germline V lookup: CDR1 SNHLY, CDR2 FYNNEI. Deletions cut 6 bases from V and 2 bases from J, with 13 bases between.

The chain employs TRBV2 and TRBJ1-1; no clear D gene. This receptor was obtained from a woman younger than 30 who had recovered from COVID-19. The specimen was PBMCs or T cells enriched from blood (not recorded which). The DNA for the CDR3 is TGTGCCAGCAGGGGCGTCCGGGGAAACACTGAAGCTTTCTTT. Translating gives CASRGVRGNTEAFF.